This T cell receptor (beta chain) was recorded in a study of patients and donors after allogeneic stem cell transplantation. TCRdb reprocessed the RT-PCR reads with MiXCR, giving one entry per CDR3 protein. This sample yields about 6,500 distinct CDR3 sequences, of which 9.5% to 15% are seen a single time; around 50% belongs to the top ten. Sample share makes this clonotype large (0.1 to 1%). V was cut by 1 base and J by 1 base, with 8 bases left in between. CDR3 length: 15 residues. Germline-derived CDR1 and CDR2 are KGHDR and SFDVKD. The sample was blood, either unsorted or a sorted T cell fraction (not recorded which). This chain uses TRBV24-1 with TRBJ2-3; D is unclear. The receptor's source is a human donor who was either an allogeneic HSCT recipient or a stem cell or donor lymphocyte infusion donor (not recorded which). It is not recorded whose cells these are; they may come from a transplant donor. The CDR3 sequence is CATSDFGMGTDTQYF. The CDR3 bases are TGTGCCACCAGTGATTTCGGAATGGGCACAGATACGCAGTATTTT.